Listed below are T cell receptor beta chains from one sample, sequenced in a study of cytomegalovirus exposure and HLA in healthy donors. TCRdb's copy holds only in-frame clones and misses some; the assay was immunoSEQ multiplex PCR. The sample includes around 140,000 clones, 60% to 85% of them seen just once. The sequenced sample consisted of PBMCs. The receptor source for this set is a woman between 40 and 55 years old in good health and CMV-seronegative. CDR3s include the opening cysteine and the closing phenylalanine or tryptophan. Fields, in order: D gene, V gene, clone size, CDR3 length, J gene, CDR3 DNA, CDR3 protein. A D gene is named only where the DNA matches it firmly. Size is stated for part of the rows, as once, few or many counts, or as a class when the clone is expanded.

D: TRBD1
V: TRBV18
size: .
length: 15
J: TRBJ2-1
DNA: TGTGCCAGCTCACCACGACAGGGGGAGGGCAATGAGCAGTTCTTC
CDR3: CASSPRQGEGNEQFF

D: TRBD2
V: TRBV7-9
size: .
length: 17
J: TRBJ2-2
DNA: TGTGCCAGCAGCTTAGCGTCTAGCGGGGGTAGCGCCGGGGAGCTGTTTTTT
CDR3: CASSLASSGGSAGELFF

D: .
V: TRBV14
size: .
length: 14
J: TRBJ1-1
DNA: TGTGCCAGCAGCCAAGAGTCCAGGAACACTGAAGCTTTCTTT
CDR3: CASSQESRNTEAFF

D: .
V: TRBV6-5
size: .
length: 15
J: TRBJ2-3
DNA: TGTGCCAGCAGTCGAGGTCCGATGAGCACAGATACGCAGTATTTT
CDR3: CASSRGPMSTDTQYF

D: .
V: TRBV6-1
size: .
length: 16
J: TRBJ1-5
DNA: TGTGCCAGCAGTGGAACTCTCGGGACACCGGATCAGCCCCAGCATTTT
CDR3: CASSGTLGTPDQPQHF

D: TRBD2
V: TRBV7-9
size: .
length: 17
J: TRBJ2-1
DNA: TGTGCCAGCAGCCACGGACTAGCGGGGGGCACCTACAATGAGCAGTTCTTC
CDR3: CASSHGLAGGTYNEQFF

D: TRBD1
V: TRBV5-1
size: .
length: 16
J: TRBJ1-1
DNA: TGCGCCAGCAGCTTGGGGGGACAGCTGGGACGGGCTGAAGCTTTCTTT
CDR3: CASSLGGQLGRAEAFF

D: TRBD2
V: TRBV6-6
size: .
length: 15
J: TRBJ2-7
DNA: TGTGCCAGCAGGGCCATTAGCGGGGGGACCTACGAGCAGTACTTC
CDR3: CASRAISGGTYEQYF

D: .
V: TRBV4-1
size: .
length: 13
J: TRBJ1-2
DNA: TGCGCCAGCAGCCAAGAGAGGTCCCGTCCCTACACCTTC
CDR3: CASSQERSRPYTF

D: TRBD2
V: TRBV15
size: .
length: 17
J: TRBJ2-3
DNA: TGTGCCACCAGCAGAGATCCTCAGCGGGGAAGCACAGATACGCAGTATTTT
CDR3: CATSRDPQRGSTDTQYF

D: .
V: TRBV7-9
size: .
length: 16
J: TRBJ1-6
DNA: TGTGCCAGCAGCTTATTGGACAGCGACATTAATTCACCCCTCCACTTT
CDR3: CASSLLDSDINSPLHF

D: .
V: TRBV4-2
size: .
length: 19
J: TRBJ2-4
DNA: TGTGCCAGCAGCCAAGATCCCCTAAACGGTGGTATCCGCGAAAACATTCAGTACTTC
CDR3: CASSQDPLNGGIRENIQYF

D: .
V: TRBV29-1
size: few
length: 17
J: TRBJ2-7
DNA: TGCAGCGCCGTCAGTGCCCCCGGGACAAAATATCCCTACGAGCAGTACTTC
CDR3: CSAVSAPGTKYPYEQYF

D: .
V: TRBV25-1
size: .
length: 12
J: TRBJ2-5
DNA: TGTGCCAGCAGTGATCGAAGACAGATAAAGTACTTC
CDR3: CASSDRRQIKYF

D: TRBD1
V: TRBV5-6
size: .
length: 15
J: TRBJ2-3
DNA: TGTGCCAGCAGCTTTGACAGGGGAGTAACAGATACGCAGTATTTT
CDR3: CASSFDRGVTDTQYF

D: TRBD1
V: TRBV6-5
size: .
length: 14
J: TRBJ2-7
DNA: TGTGCCAGCAGAATTGGGACAGGGGGTAACGAGCAGTACTTC
CDR3: CASRIGTGGNEQYF

D: .
V: TRBV5-1
size: .
length: 14
J: TRBJ2-3
DNA: TGCGCCAGCAGCTTTGCGGGAAGCACAGATACGCAGTATTTT
CDR3: CASSFAGSTDTQYF

D: TRBD1
V: TRBV25-1
size: .
length: 17
J: TRBJ2-7
DNA: TGTGCCAGCAGTGCGAGGTCAAGGACAGGGGGCTTCGACGAGCAGTACTTC
CDR3: CASSARSRTGGFDEQYF

D: TRBD1
V: TRBV5-4
size: few
length: 15
J: TRBJ1-2
DNA: TGTGCCAGCAGCTTGGGGGCACAGGGGGCCTATGGCTACACCTTC
CDR3: CASSLGAQGAYGYTF

D: TRBD2
V: TRBV27
size: .
length: 17
J: TRBJ2-5
DNA: TGTGCCAGCAGCCAAGAGACTAGCGGGGGGGCCGGGGAGACCCAGTACTTC
CDR3: CASSQETSGGAGETQYF

D: .
V: TRBV28
size: .
length: 14
J: TRBJ1-1
DNA: TGTGCCAGCAGCCACCCAGGGGTAGACACTGAAGCTTTCTTT
CDR3: CASSHPGVDTEAFF

D: .
V: TRBV2
size: .
length: 14
J: TRBJ1-1
DNA: TGTGCCAGCAGTGGCGGTCACCCGAACACTGAAGCTTTCTTT
CDR3: CASSGGHPNTEAFF

D: .
V: TRBV27
size: .
length: 13
J: TRBJ1-2
DNA: TGTGCCAGCAGTGGGGGGAATGGCTATGGCTACACCTTC
CDR3: CASSGGNGYGYTF

D: .
V: TRBV5-1
size: .
length: 16
J: TRBJ2-3
DNA: TGCGCCAGCAGCGGGGGCGGAACGGGGTCCACAGATACGCAGTATTTT
CDR3: CASSGGGTGSTDTQYF

D: .
V: TRBV5-4
size: .
length: 13
J: TRBJ2-7
DNA: TGTGCCAGCAGCATAACAGCCTCCTACGAGCAGTACTTC
CDR3: CASSITASYEQYF

D: TRBD2
V: TRBV19
size: .
length: 17
J: TRBJ2-1
DNA: TGTGCCAGTGCGGAGGGGACTAGCGGGCGGTCCTACAATGAGCAGTTCTTC
CDR3: CASAEGTSGRSYNEQFF

D: TRBD2
V: TRBV5-1
size: .
length: 16
J: TRBJ2-1
DNA: TGCGCCAGCAGCCCCATCTTAGCGGGGGTCCACAATGAGCAGTTCTTC
CDR3: CASSPILAGVHNEQFF

D: .
V: TRBV6-6
size: .
length: 15
J: TRBJ2-5
DNA: TGTGCCAGCAGCCAAAACTCAGGGGCCGGGGAGACCCAGTACTTC
CDR3: CASSQNSGAGETQYF

D: .
V: TRBV29-1
size: few
length: 12
J: TRBJ2-3
DNA: TGCAGCGCCGGGTCGGGCACAGATACGCAGTATTTT
CDR3: CSAGSGTDTQYF

D: TRBD2
V: TRBV6-1
size: .
length: 15
J: TRBJ2-3
DNA: TGTGCCAGCAGTGAAGCTAGCGGGAGCACAGATACGCAGTATTTT
CDR3: CASSEASGSTDTQYF

D: .
V: TRBV28
size: once
length: 13
J: TRBJ1-2
DNA: TGTGCCATATCGAGGGTTCCCTCCTATGGCTACACCTTC
CDR3: CAISRVPSYGYTF